This T cell receptor beta chain appears in the sequencing data of a study of cytomegalovirus exposure and HLA in healthy donors (dated by TCRdb to the late 2010s). For context, the study as a whole: According to an earlier analysis of several hundred of the donors, about 179 million T cells yielded some 120 million unique TCR beta sequences and 276 Gb of sequence data. To predict cytomegalovirus infection status, the study combined high-throughput TCR immunosequencing, statistical association of individual TCRs with disease status, and machine learning. Among the roughly 390 genotyped donors, around 81% belonged to the genetic ancestry cluster associated with self-reported Caucasian donors. An earlier analysis of 500 to 750 of the donors applied high-throughput TCR beta sequencing to assess whether each TCR beta V gene segment acted as functional or pseudogenic. The number of typed donors differed by locus: roughly 620-630 for A, B, C, DRB1 and DQB1; approximately 540 for DQA1; some 590 for DPA1; and around 470 for DPB1. All discovery cohort repertoires had been generated using a single sequencing platform. Across some 400 genotyped donors of the cohort, an average of roughly 250,000 unique TCR beta nucleotide sequences per donor were sequenced, and 15% to 20% of those sequences were non-productive. A separate validation cohort of 100 to 150 different subjects was used in addition to the approximately 610-subject first cohort. HLA typing included class I and class II loci at four-digit resolution. Donor age, sex, ethnicity and CMV serostatus were collected together with the repertoire data. The study aimed to test whether cataloging public T cell receptors could reveal signatures of past pathogen exposure. Using immunosequencing, the study profiled T cell repertoires from fewer than 700 subjects and related those repertoires to cytomegalovirus serostatus. A later analysis re-examined previously published TCR beta repertoires from roughly 650 donors and added high-resolution HLA genotyping to investigate patterns of TCR occurrence. Several DR-DQ haplotypes were treated as single units for association and clustering because of strong linkage in the cohort. A later genetic analysis took genome-wide SNP genotypes for about three fifths of the roughly 670 donors and used that subset as a discovery cohort. An early release that covered more than 550 HLA-typed donors contained about 300 gigabases of sequencing data and around 80 million unique TCR sequences. Rather than using new phenotypic data, the later analysis identified candidate immune exposures from TCR beta sequences and from how often those sequences occurred across donors.

The library was generated by the immunoSEQ multiplex PCR assay. The multiplex PCR relied on a mix of 60 forward primers for TCR Vbeta segments and 13 reverse primers for TCR Jbeta segments. The CDR3 region of rearranged TCR beta genes was amplified from genomic DNA by a multiplex PCR assay. Amplified TCR beta libraries were sequenced as 87-base-pair reads on the Illumina HiSeq System. Concerning the study's data processing: A later analysis tallied approximately 87 million unique TCR beta chains across the 550 to 850 repertoires, and around 9.9 million of those chains were shared by two or more donors. Raw reads were error-corrected and collapsed into unique sequences with a nearest-neighbor algorithm that merged closely related sequences to remove PCR and sequencing errors. To assign V, D and J gene segments, CDR3 sequences were aligned to IMGT reference sequences. For a sequence to be retained, a match of at least six nucleotides to both a V gene segment and a J gene segment was required. A rearrangement counted as productive if the CDR3 had no stop codons and remained in frame with V and J, and every other rearrangement counted as non-productive. CDR3 was defined according to IMGT convention as the region running from the second conserved V-encoded cysteine to the conserved J-encoded phenylalanine. The earlier analysis of about 620 of the donors excluded sequences that lacked an unambiguous match to a single V gene segment. In an earlier analysis of almost 600 of the donors, a V segment was called functional when productive rearrangements were above 56.7%, and segregating when the standard deviation between donors exceeded 5%. To diagnose cytomegalovirus status from the catalog of TCR beta chain sequences, a statistical classification framework was built. In a later analysis, V and J genes were assigned by comparing TCR nucleotide sequences against IMGT/GENE-DB human TR gene sequences. In a later analysis, CDR3 sequences and most-parsimonious VDJ recombination scenarios were assigned using the TCRdist pipeline. In a later analysis, every TCR beta chain was defined by the combination of its CDR3 amino acid sequence and its V-gene family, and reads without a unique V-gene family were dropped. As a way to deal with suspected cross-contamination and a sequencing artifact, a later analysis dropped nearly 600 nucleotide sequences that were highly shared and had low generation probability. In a later analysis, a clonal expansion index was calculated for each public chain from normalized within-repertoire ranks of inferred template counts. In a later analysis, generation probabilities were computed using a VDJ recombination model fitted to out-of-frame rearrangements, and the results were checked against IGoR. A later analysis scored TCR-TCR, TCR-HLA and TCR-CMV co-occurrence with hypergeometric tests, applying a repertoire-size bias correction to TCR pairs. A later analysis estimated false discovery rates by permuting HLA or CMV assignments 20 times. A later analysis grouped co-occurring TCRs with DBSCAN, adding TCRdist sequence similarity when clustering within HLA-allele-positive subsets. For co-occurrence clustering, repertoires with fewer than 30,000 or more than 120,000 public chains were excluded, along with a handful of repertoires with anomalous nucleotide sharing. TCRdb retrieved this table from immuneACCESS and kept in-frame rearrangements only. Not all clones are present; in checked studies, unresolved V genes account for under half, and no reason is known for the remainder. V, J and clone size reflect that table, while D and trimming were determined from the DNA. The sample table contains 150,000 to 200,000 clones; only one count was recorded for roughly three quarters of them. About 1.6% of the sample comes from the top ten.

The cohort consisted of 600 to 750 healthy bone marrow donors. All cohort members were sampled while nominally healthy, although unrecorded immune exposures were likely present. The donor was CMV seronegative and belonged to the group of 350 or so seronegative cohort members. A peripheral blood sample was provided by each donor, and peripheral blood mononuclear cells were used for TCR beta sequencing. Genomic DNA extraction from the blood cell samples was performed with the Qiagen DNeasy Blood Extraction Kit. The junction shows trimming of 4 bases on V and 5 bases on J, plus 23 bases between the germline ends. Looking up the germline V gene yields CDR1 SGHTA and CDR2 FQGTGA. Measured from the cysteine to the phenylalanine, the CDR3 is 17 residues long. The CDR3 DNA has 51 bases and is translated from base 1. Paper-wide results and their limitations: In vitro tests confirmed that three of the cytomegalovirus-associated TCR beta chains recognize cytomegalovirus antigens. A cluster of highly shared sequence variants was judged likely to be a technical artifact of the sequencing pipeline. The authors suggested that the approach could potentially be extended to other disease states and immunological phenotypes. In a later analysis, HLA-associated TCR beta chains were found to be more clonally expanded and to have lower generation probabilities than equally common non-associated chains. In this cohort, only TCR beta chains were sequenced, and detectable features were limited by the absence of alpha or paired-chain data. Presence/absence analyses assumed roughly uniform sequencing depth across donors, an assumption that may not hold. In a later genetic analysis, a missense DCLRE1C variant was associated with V-gene and J-gene trimming of TCR beta chains, and the association was replicated in an independent cohort. In an earlier analysis of under 600 of the donors, most TCR beta V segments were observed in productive rearrangements about 87% or about 30% of the time, broadly matching IMGT annotations. Because some donors lacked HLA typing at each locus, the association tests relied only on the typed subset. Assigning TCR associations to individual alleles was difficult when HLA alleles, especially DR and DQ, strongly co-occurred. In a later genetic analysis, fewer N-insertions in productive TCRs were reported among donors in an Asian-associated ancestry cluster than the approximately 670-donor mean. Linkage disequilibrium might explain the correlated functional status among segregating V segments, but an unknown experimental factor could not be ruled out. The earlier analysis of a few hundred of the donors excluded roughly 17 rarely observed V segments, including chromosome 9 orphons, because counts were too low. Because the 87-base-pair reads could not distinguish some IMGT-functional V segments, including TRBV6-2 and TRBV6-3, those segments were excluded. In a later analysis, TCR association rates were found to vary across HLA loci, with the most associated TCRs seen for DRB1 alleles and the fewest for HLA-C alleles. A later analysis reported that several top co-occurrence clusters appeared linked to parvovirus B19, influenza, CMV and Epstein-Barr virus. The classifier was reported to diagnose cytomegalovirus status with high specificity and sensitivity in both the original cohort and the validation cohort. A further reported finding was that TCR beta sequences accurately predicted the HLA-A and HLA-B alleles for most subjects in the first cohort. A later analysis found that most CMV-associated TCR beta chains appeared HLA-restricted, with HLA associations seemingly driven largely by CMV exposure. Immune exposure information for the cohort was limited to CMV serostatus. While some public TCRs were present in many individuals, most TCR sequences turned up only very rarely across donors. At a false discovery rate of 0.05, a later analysis linked around 17,000 TCR beta sequences to specific HLA alleles. The study gave a list of 150 to 200 TCR beta chains associated with cytomegalovirus.

As to this clone: No antigen is known for it. The sample holds no much larger clone one base away, and base qualities are not on file.

The receptor comes from a woman aged 45 to 65 in good health and CMV-seronegative. The specimen was PBMCs. The rearranged segments are TRBV7-3 and TRBJ2-5; a tentative D call is TRBD2 (6 bases match). The DNA sequence is TGTGCCAGCAGCTCGACCGGGGGTGGCAGGGAGAAGGAGACCCAGTACTTC. Its coded protein is CASSSTGGGREKETQYF.